The 28 T cell receptor beta chains in this list originate from one sample, sequenced in a study of Tregs in tolerant kidney transplant recipients. Profiling relied on immunoSEQ multiplex PCR, and the TCRdb table lists in-frame clones only, not all of them. The sample includes about 77,000 clones, 95% to 98% seen only once; the top ten take over 0.45%. The specimen was CD4+ T cells from blood, collected before the transplant. All receptors derive from a human donor who received a combined kidney and bone marrow transplant.

This chain links TRBV4-2 with TRBJ2-3, with D uncertain. V lost 6 bases to trimming and J lost 1 base, with 11 bases between them. This CDR3 is built from 14 residues. Germline-derived CDR1 and CDR2 are LGHNA and YNFKEQ. The CDR3 sequence: CASRESLGTDTQYF. CDR3 nucleotides: TGTGCCAGCAGAGAGTCTCTAGGCACAGATACGCAGTATTTT.

The chain uses TRBV11-3 and TRBJ2-2; perhaps TRBD1 as D (6 bases). The CDR3 length is 16 residues. CDR1 and CDR2 (germline): SGHNT, YENEEA. Deletions cut 3 bases from V and 7 bases from J, with 18 bases between. CDR3 region: CASSFSLPGDIGELFF. The CDR3 DNA reads TGTGCCAGCAGCTTTTCCCTTCCAGGGGACATCGGGGAGCTGTTTTTT.

This chain uses TRBV25-1 with TRBJ1-2; 8 positions agree with TRBD1. This CDR3 region has 15 residues. Germline V gene sequence: CDR1 MGHDK, CDR2 SYGVNS. After removal of 4 bases from V and 5 bases from J, the junction contained 9 bases not matched to a gene. The CDR3 loop reads CASSVGRGLWYGYTF. The CDR3 DNA sequence: TGTGCCAGCAGTGTCGGCAGGGGGCTGTGGTATGGCTACACCTTC.

The chain combines TRBV11-2 with TRBJ2-3, with D perhaps TRBD2 (6 bases). CDR1 is SGHAT and CDR2 is FQNNGV in the germline V gene. This CDR3 comprises 13 residues. V gave up 10 bases and J gave up 1 base, with 12 bases separating them. CDR3 nucleotide sequence: TGTGCCACCGGGATAGCGGGCACAGATACGCAGTATTTT. It codes for CATGIAGTDTQYF.

V is TRBV6-1 and J is TRBJ2-1; 10 bases are a match to TRBD1. J was trimmed by 0 bases and V by 3 bases; bases with no gene match: 2. The CDR3 is 16 amino acids. Germline CDR1 reads MNHNS; CDR2 reads SASEGT. This chain's CDR3 is CASSEGQGRSYNEQFF. CDR3 sequence (DNA): TGTGCCAGCAGTGAGGGACAGGGGCGCTCCTACAATGAGCAGTTCTTC.

The V gene is TRBV7-3, the J gene TRBJ2-5, with D possibly TRBD1 on 5 matching bases. The V end was cut by 1 base, the J end by 2 bases, with 5 bases between. Germline lookup yields CDR1 SGHTA and CDR2 FQGTGA. The length of the CDR3 is 13 residues. The CDR3 bases are TGTGCCAGCAGCTTAAGACAGCAAGAGACCCAGTACTTC. Translated, it gives CASSLRQQETQYF.

The V call is TRBV7-9, the J call TRBJ2-7, with 7 bases matching TRBD2. Germline lookup yields CDR1 SEHNR and CDR2 FQNEAQ (reference sequence). CDR3 length: 16 amino acids. J lost 0 bases, V lost 5 bases, and 10 bases had no gene match. CDR3 loop: CASSHQTAGDSYEQYF. The CDR3 region has the DNA TGTGCCAGCAGCCATCAAACGGCGGGAGACTCCTACGAGCAGTACTTC.

The V call is TRBV7-9, the J call TRBJ2-7; 8 bases map to TRBD1. There are 17 residues in the CDR3. Trimming cost V 5 bases and J 1 base; bases outside gene matches: 13. The germline V gene has CDR1 SEHNR and CDR2 FQNEAQ (reference sequence). CDR3 coding DNA: TGTGCCAGCAGCGAAGTGGGGCCGGGACAGGCATCCTACGAGCAGTACTTC. This gives the protein CASSEVGPGQASYEQYF. The variable domain in full, completed from reference TRBV7-9 and TRBJ2-7, reads DTGVSQNPRHKITKRGQNVTFRCDPISEHNRLYWYRQTLGQGPEFLTYFQNEAQLEKSRLLSDRFSAERPKGSFSTLEIQRTEQGDSAMYLCASSEVGPGQASYEQYFGPGTRLTVT.

The chain has TRBV7-9 and TRBJ1-3; 7 bases match TRBD1. V trimming: 5 bases; J trimming: 2 bases; junction bases outside the gene matches: 9. The CDR3 has 16 residues. The germline V gene has CDR1 SEHNR and CDR2 FQNEAQ (reference sequence). CDR3 sequence reads: CASSLDGTATGNTIYF. The CDR3 nucleotides read TGTGCCAGCAGCCTAGACGGGACAGCCACTGGAAACACCATATATTTT.

The chain links TRBV14 to TRBJ2-7, with 12 bases matching TRBD1. CDR1 and CDR2 (germline): SGHDN, FVKESK. The CDR3 length is 15 residues. After removal of 5 bases from V and 4 bases from J, the junction contained 6 bases not matched to a gene. CDR3 in amino acids: CASSWGTGGSYEQYF. The CDR3, as DNA: TGTGCCAGCAGCTGGGGGACAGGGGGCTCTTACGAGCAGTACTTC.

The chain's CDR3 is CASSVEALSEAFF. CDR3 bases: TGTGCCAGCAGCGTTGAAGCTCTCTCTGAAGCTTTCTTT. J is TRBJ1-1 and V is TRBV9; D call uncertain. The CDR3 has 13 residues. V was clipped by 2 bases and J by 6 bases, with 11 bases between them. Germline CDR1 is SGDLS and CDR2 is YYNGEE.

The chain has TRBV6-5 and TRBJ1-1, with D possibly TRBD1 on 6 matching bases. V was clipped by 0 bases and J by 1 base, with 12 bases between them. This CDR3 is 16 amino acids long. Germline V CDR1 and CDR2: MNHEY, SVGAGI. The CDR3 reads CASSYSNARGNTEAFF. The CDR3 DNA follows: TGTGCCAGCAGTTACTCGAATGCCAGGGGGAACACTGAAGCTTTCTTT.

V usage is TRBV18 and J usage is TRBJ2-1; perhaps TRBD1 as D (6 bases). The V end lost 3 bases, the J end lost 6 bases, and 18 bases lay between the germline ends. The CDR3 consists of 16 residues. Germline V lookup: CDR1 KGHSH, CDR2 LQKENI. CDR3 sequence: CASSPRLGHNVNEQFF. CDR3 DNA: TGTGCCAGCTCACCCCGGCTGGGACACAACGTCAATGAGCAGTTCTTC.

J is TRBJ2-7 and V is TRBV28, with D perhaps matching TRBD1 (5 bases). Trimming removed 5 bases from V and 7 bases from J, with 9 bases in between. Germline V gives CDR1 MDHEN, CDR2 SYDVKM. The CDR3 totals 11 residues. DNA for the CDR3: TGTGCCAGCAGTCTAGGACAAGAGCAGTACTTC. It translates to CASSLGQEQYF.

CDR3 amino acids: CASSGRPGNTIYF. Here the CDR3 DNA reads TGCGCCAGCAGCGGCCGTCCGGGAAACACCATATATTTT. The chain joins TRBV5-1 to TRBJ1-3; unclear D gene. V lost 4 bases, J lost 4 bases, and 9 bases lay in between. The CDR3 spans 13 residues. The V gene's germline CDR1 is SGHRS and CDR2 YFSETQ.

V gene TRBV5-1 combines with J gene TRBJ2-7; the match to TRBD1 covers 9 bases. This CDR3 comprises 16 residues. The V gene end was trimmed by 4 bases and the J gene end by 3 bases; junction bases not matched to a gene: 11. CDR1 and CDR2 from the germline V gene are SGHRS and YFSETQ. The CDR3 is CASSPSPGQGGYEQYF. The CDR3 region has the DNA TGCGCCAGCAGCCCATCTCCGGGACAGGGCGGCTACGAGCAGTACTTC.

The chain has TRBV27 and TRBJ1-4; TRBD1 might be the D (5 bases). The V gene lost 5 bases and the J gene lost 5 bases, with 12 bases spanning the gap. CDR1 is MNHEY and CDR2 is SMNVEV in the germline V gene (reference sequence). There are 14 residues in the CDR3. The CDR3 nucleotides are TGTGCCAGCAGTGCCTACAGGTCAAATGAAAAACTGTTTTTT. Translation: CASSAYRSNEKLFF.

This clone came up once. This sequence joins TRBV7-3 and TRBJ2-7; the match to TRBD1 covers 8 bases. CDR1 is SGHTA and CDR2 is FQGTGA in the germline V gene. Losses at the gene ends were 5 bases for V and 5 bases for J; bases not matched to a gene: 5. The CDR3 runs 13 residues. DNA for the CDR3: TGTGCCAGCAGCCTCGACAGGGGCCACGAGCAGTACTTC. It codes for CASSLDRGHEQYF.

V gene TRBV7-2 combines with J gene TRBJ1-1; no clear D. The CDR3 loop spans 13 amino acids. Trimming took off 4 bases at V and 4 bases at J, with 10 bases between the two ends. Germline V gives CDR1 SGHTA, CDR2 FQGNSA. CDR3 bases: TGTGCCAGCAGCTCGAAGACGGGCACTGAAGCTTTCTTT. As protein: CASSSKTGTEAFF.

This clone was picked up one time. The chain links TRBV5-4 to TRBJ2-5; D is perhaps TRBD2 (6 bases). V was shortened by 4 bases and J by 5 bases, with 15 bases between the two germline ends. Germline CDR1 SGHNT, CDR2 YYREEE (reference sequence). The CDR3 has 14 amino acids. This chain's CDR3 is CASSISGTPETQYF. CDR3 nucleotides: TGTGCCAGCAGCATCTCCGGGACTCCGGAGACCCAGTACTTC.

The gene calls are TRBV10-3 and TRBJ2-7; D unclear. The CDR3 is 15 residues long. Between the trimmed V and J ends, which lost 4 bases and 2 bases, there was a span of 15 bases. Germline V gene lookup returns CDR1 ENHRY and CDR2 SYGVKD. In DNA, the CDR3 is TGTGCCATCAGTGTGGGCTCCAGCCCTCCCTACGAGCAGTACTTC. Protein: CAISVGSSPPYEQYF.

The CDR3 is CASSPLKAEQFF. CDR3 nucleotides: TGTGCCAGCTCACCACTTAAAGCTGAGCAGTTCTTC. The V call is TRBV18, the J call TRBJ2-1, with D uncertain. Germline V gene lookup returns CDR1 KGHSH and CDR2 LQKENI. The V and J ends lost 1 base and 9 bases respectively, with 7 bases between them. The CDR3 contains 12 residues.

This rearrangement joins TRBV20-1 to TRBJ1-1, with 9 bases lining up with TRBD1. The CDR3 contains 10 residues. Germline values: CDR1 DFQATT, CDR2 SNEGSKA (reference sequence). In DNA, the CDR3 is TGCGCGACAGGGGGCACTGAAGCTTTCTTT. Translated, it gives CATGGTEAFF.

The chain links TRBV2 to TRBJ1-2, with 8 bases identical to TRBD1. The trim removed 8 bases at V and 7 bases at J, leaving 6 bases unmatched. CDR1 is SNHLY and CDR2 is FYNNEI in the germline V gene. The length of the CDR3 is 12 residues. CDR3 sequence reads: CASEDRDFGYTF. CDR3 bases: TGTGCCAGCGAGGACAGGGATTTTGGCTACACCTTC.

The chain employs TRBV19 and TRBJ1-4; D may be TRBD1 (6 bases). V gave up 8 bases and J gave up 8 bases, with 18 bases separating them. Germline V gene lookup returns CDR1 LNHDA and CDR2 SQIVND (reference sequence). The length of the CDR3 is 14 residues. The CDR3, as DNA: TGTGCCAGTGCCCCGTACAGGGAGGGGGAAAAACTGTTTTTT. Its translation: CASAPYREGEKLFF.

Only one count was recorded for this clone. V usage is TRBV9 and J usage is TRBJ1-4, with a possible D match to TRBD1 (6 bases). The CDR3 spans 15 residues. V lost 0 bases, J lost 10 bases, and 16 bases lay in between. The germline V gene encodes CDR1 SGDLS and CDR2 YYNGEE. CDR3 sequence: CASSVGPSGAGKLFF. The CDR3 coding sequence is TGTGCCAGCAGCGTAGGGCCCTCAGGGGCGGGAAAACTGTTTTTT.

As DNA, the CDR3 is TGTGCCAGCAGTGACCCAACAGGGGGCGCCGACACCGGGGAGCTGTTTTTT. Translating gives CASSDPTGGADTGELFF. The chain joins TRBV25-1 to TRBJ2-2; TRBD1 agrees at 9 bases. V gave up 3 bases and J gave up 3 bases; unmatched junction bases: 8. Germline V CDR1 and CDR2: MGHDK, SYGVNS. The CDR3 contains 17 residues.

This chain links TRBV19 with TRBJ2-3; 11 nucleotides match TRBD2. The CDR3 runs 17 residues. Germline CDR1 reads LNHDA; CDR2 reads SQIVND (reference sequence). V trimming: 3 bases; J trimming: 0 bases; junction bases outside the gene matches: 5. In DNA form, the CDR3 reads TGTGCCAGTAGTATCTGGACTAGCGGGCCCAGCACAGATACGCAGTATTTT. This sequence encodes CASSIWTSGPSTDTQYF.